The 27 T cell receptor beta chains given below trace back to one sample, sequenced in a study of metastatic and nonmetastatic thyroid tumors. Every patient underwent thyroid surgery untreated. TCRdb redid the clone calls on the PCR reads using MiXCR. Of around 6,000 clones detected, 16% appear once; the ten largest clones hold over 8.5%. Sequencing was carried out using tumor tissue. These receptors all come from a male donor with papillary thyroid cancer or a benign thyroid nodule (not recorded which). Some clones in this sample may be carry-over from other donors' samples.

This clone was seen repeatedly, ten times or more. The chain uses TRBV4-1 and TRBJ1-2; no definite D call. Looked up from germline, CDR1 is MGHRA and CDR2 is YSYEKL. The CDR3 is made up of 15 amino acids. V gave up 0 bases and J gave up 1 base, with 9 bases separating them. The CDR3: CASSQEFQDNYGYTF. CDR3 in DNA: TGCGCCAGCAGCCAAGAATTCCAGGATAACTATGGCTACACCTTC.

In its sample, this clone is medium-sized. The rearrangement uses TRBV20-1 and TRBJ2-6; TRBD2 agrees at 7 bases. This CDR3 has 16 amino acids. V shed 0 bases and J 1 base; nucleotides not matched to a gene: 3. The germline CDR1 and CDR2 sequences are DFQATT and SNEGSKA (reference sequence). Here the CDR3 DNA reads TGCAGTGCTAGAGATCGGCGGGGGTCTGGGGCCAACGTCCTGACTTTC. Translation gives CSARDRRGSGANVLTF.

The table lists this clone with many counts. A single base separates this from a much larger clone, so it may be a read error. The CDR3 region has the DNA TGCAGCGTTGAAGCCCAGACAGGGGGACGTGAAAAACTGTTTTTT. Protein: CSVEAQTGGREKLFF. This rearrangement joins TRBV29-1 to TRBJ1-4; 9 positions match TRBD1. CDR1 is SQVTM and CDR2 is ANQGSEA in the germline V gene. CDR3 length: 15 amino acids. J gave up 7 bases and V 1 base, and 7 bases lay outside the gene matches.

This clone was recorded at least ten times. One end of the junction fails to match germline, which may point to a read error. V usage is TRBV28 and J usage is TRBJ2-7, with D possibly called TRBD1 or TRBD2 (5 bases each). The length of the CDR3 is 17 residues. Germline V gene data show CDR1 as MDHEN and CDR2 as SYDVKM. CDR3 amino acids: CASSLSLRDVSSYEQYF. CDR3 DNA: TGTGCCAGCAGCTTATCCCTGAGGGACGTAAGCTCCTACGAGCAGTACTTC.

Of note for this clone: The final CDR3 position lacks the conserved phenylalanine or tryptophan, pointing to a likely read error. The CDR3 DNA is TGTGCCGGCAGCTTGGGTTCAGGTAACTCTGGGGCCAACGTCCTGACTCTC. This codes for CAGSLGSGNSGANVLTL. The J gene is TRBJ2-6, the V gene TRBV5-6, with D unresolved. This CDR3 is built from 17 residues. The germline V gene has CDR1 SGHDT and CDR2 YYEEEE.

The chain combines TRBV6-1 with TRBJ2-1; the match to TRBD1 covers 11 bases. Losses at the gene ends were 4 bases for V and 6 bases for J; bases not matched to a gene: 8. Germline CDR1 reads MNHNS; CDR2 reads SASEGT. This CDR3 is built from 16 residues. For the CDR3, the DNA is TGTGCCAGCAGTGGCCCCCGGACAGGGGGCGTCAATGAGCAGTTCTTC. This encodes CASSGPRTGGVNEQFF.

By share, this clone counts as medium-sized (0.01 to 0.1%). The V call is TRBV2, the J call TRBJ2-7; D ambiguous. Germline V lookup: CDR1 SNHLY, CDR2 FYNNEI. The germline V and J ends were trimmed by 4 bases and 3 bases, with 10 bases remaining between them. CDR3 length: 13 residues. The CDR3 spells CASSAVGNYEQYF. CDR3 sequence (DNA): TGTGCCAGCAGTGCCGTGGGTAACTACGAGCAGTACTTC.

This clone showed up many times. The chain employs TRBV5-1 and TRBJ1-6, with 9 bases matching TRBD1. Germline V gene sequence: CDR1 SGHRS, CDR2 YFSETQ. This CDR3 has 14 amino acids. After removal of 4 bases from V and 7 bases from J, the junction contained 3 bases not matched to a gene. The CDR3 here is CASSQGQGNSPLHF. The DNA for the CDR3 is TGCGCCAGCAGCCAAGGACAGGGGAATTCACCCCTCCACTTT.

V is TRBV28 and J is TRBJ2-1; D possibly matches TRBD1 or TRBD2 (5 bases each). V gave up 8 bases and J gave up 12 bases, with 23 bases separating them. The CDR3 sequence is 14 residues long. The V gene's germline CDR1 is MDHEN and CDR2 SYDVKM. The CDR3 nucleotides are TGTGCCAGCGCCGGGACCTCCGCCCGCCCGCTGCAGTTCTTC. Translation: CASAGTSARPLQFF.

V gene TRBV20-1 combines with J gene TRBJ2-7, with 7 positions matching TRBD1. Losses at the gene ends were 0 bases for V and 8 bases for J; bases not matched to a gene: 4. The CDR3 length is 12 residues. Germline CDR1 reads DFQATT; CDR2 reads SNEGSKA (reference sequence). The CDR3 sequence: CSARDGQAKQYF. In DNA form, the CDR3 reads TGCAGTGCTAGAGATGGACAGGCCAAGCAGTACTTC.

This clone came up many times. V and J are TRBV11-1 and TRBJ2-3; 8 positions agree with TRBD1. CDR1 is SGHAT and CDR2 is FQDESV in the germline V gene (reference sequence). The CDR3 contains 15 residues. The trim removed 6 bases at V and 0 bases at J, leaving 5 bases unmatched. The CDR3 DNA reads as TGTGCCAGCAGGGACCGGGACAGGAGCACAGATACGCAGTATTTT. It encodes CASRDRDRSTDTQYF.

Many counts were recorded for this clone. The rearrangement links TRBV20-1 to TRBJ2-3, with D possibly matching TRBD1 (6 bases). Germline V gene lookup returns CDR1 DFQATT and CDR2 SNEGSKA (reference sequence). The CDR3 contains 15 residues. V was shortened by 3 bases and J by 0 bases, with 13 bases between the two germline ends. The CDR3 sequence is CSASGAGVSTDTQYF. CDR3 sequence (DNA): TGCAGTGCTAGCGGGGCAGGGGTCAGCACAGATACGCAGTATTTT.

In its sample, this clone was seen many times. V usage is TRBV5-1 and J usage is TRBJ1-4, with TRBD1 as a possible D gene (6 bases). The V gene's germline CDR1 is SGHRS and CDR2 YFSETQ. The germline V and J ends were trimmed by 2 bases and 7 bases, with 12 bases remaining between them. CDR3 length: 14 amino acids. The CDR3, as DNA: TGCGCCAGCAGCTTCGGCAGGGGAGGTGAAAAACTGTTTTTT. Amino acids: CASSFGRGGEKLFF.

This clone is medium-sized. The V and J genes are TRBV10-3 and TRBJ2-3; D uncertain. V was shortened by 2 bases and J by 2 bases, with 8 bases between the two germline ends. CDR1 ENHRY and CDR2 SYGVKD come from the germline V gene. This CDR3 contains 14 residues. The DNA of the CDR3 is TGTGCCATCAGTGAGCGGGCTAACACAGATACGCAGTATTTT. Translation gives CAISERANTDTQYF.

Comment on this clone: Here the CDR3 omits its conserved ending phenylalanine or tryptophan, so a read error is the likely source. The limits of the CDR3 on the DNA are not certain, so only TCRdb's listed CDR3 is given. V and J are TRBV14 and TRBJ2-6. A total of 8 residues make up the CDR3, ends included. CDR1 is SGHDN, CDR2 FVKESK, per germline. The CDR3 spells CASSQGLT.

This clone was found many times. The chain combines TRBV3-1 with TRBJ1-1; TRBD1 agrees at 8 bases. Germline CDR1 and CDR2: LGHDT and YNNKEL (reference sequence). The V and J ends lost 3 bases and 4 bases, in that order; junction bases with no gene match: 4. This CDR3 region has 14 residues. The CDR3 DNA reads as TGTGCCAGCAGCCAGGGACAGGTCGGCACTGAAGCTTTCTTT. It specifies CASSQGQVGTEAFF.

This clone was counted many times. This could be a read error, since a much larger clone is one nucleotide away. V gene TRBV12-3 or TRBV12-4 combines with J gene TRBJ2-5, with 11 nucleotides matching TRBD2. This CDR3 is built from 16 residues. The J segment lost 5 bases and the V segment lost 5 bases, leaving 10 bases of the junction unmatched. CDR3 DNA: TGTGCCAGCAGTCGATCTAGCGGGGGGATAGAGGAGACCCAGTACTTC. Translated, it gives CASSRSSGGIEETQYF.

The rearrangement links TRBV7-8 to TRBJ1-2; weak D call: TRBD1 (5 bases). Germline V gene sequence: CDR1 SGHVS, CDR2 FQNEAQ. The ends were cut back, 1 base at V and 8 bases at J, with 17 bases in the middle. This CDR3 region has 15 residues. The CDR3 region is CASSLGGGGAYGYTF. CDR3 DNA sequence: TGTGCCAGCAGCTTAGGTGGAGGAGGGGCTTACGGCTACACCTTC. The whole variable domain, remainder taken from reference TRBV7-8 and TRBJ1-2, is GAGVSQSPRYKVAKRGQDVALRCDPISGHVSLFWYQQALGQGPEFLTYFQNEAQLDKSGLPSDRFFAERPEGSVSTLKIQRTQQEDSAVYLCASSLGGGGAYGYTFGSGTRLTVV.

The chain is built from TRBV6-2 or TRBV6-3 and TRBJ1-5; D not certain. Trimming left V 3 bases short and J 2 bases short, with 23 bases between. This CDR3 contains 19 residues. The V gene's germline CDR1 is MNHEY and CDR2 SVGEGT. The chain's CDR3 is CASSYRPPTGGRCNQPQHF. CDR3 bases: TGTGCCAGCAGTTATAGGCCCCCGACGGGAGGGCGGTGCAATCAGCCCCAGCATTTT.

The chain links TRBV27 to TRBJ2-2; 7 bases align to TRBD2. V lost 8 bases and J lost 5; bases outside the gene matches: 8. CDR1 MNHEY and CDR2 SMNVEV come from the germline V gene (reference sequence). The CDR3 totals 14 residues. The CDR3 bases are TGTGCCAGCCGCCGGGAGGCCGGGACCGGGGAGCTGTTTTTT. Protein product: CASRREAGTGELFF.

At least ten counts were recorded for this clone. The chain recombines TRBV7-9 with TRBJ2-5; 7 bases align to TRBD2. Per the germline V gene, CDR1 is SEHNR and CDR2 is FQNEAQ (reference sequence). V shed 1 base, J shed 1 base, and the junction held 0 bases outside the gene matches. CDR3 length: 14 amino acids. DNA of the CDR3: TGTGCCAGCAGCTTAGGGGGGGGCCAAGAGACCCAGTACTTC. Amino acids: CASSLGGGQETQYF.

This clone came up many times. V usage is TRBV12-3 or TRBV12-4 and J usage is TRBJ1-4; no reliable D call. V dropped 0 bases and J dropped 5 bases, with 4 bases sitting between them. The CDR3 has 13 residues. CDR3 bases: TGTGCCAGCAGTTTAGCAGAAAATGAAAAACTGTTTTTT. Protein sequence: CASSLAENEKLFF.

There are many counts of this clone. This may arise from a read error, as a much more abundant clone is one base away. This same CDR3 is encoded by further DNA sequences in the sample. This rearrangement joins TRBV11-2 to TRBJ1-4, with 7 nucleotides matching TRBD1. Germline CDR1 and CDR2: SGHAT and FQNNGV. The CDR3 is 15 residues long. The CDR3 is CASSFYRGTNEKLFF. CDR3 bases: TGCGCCAGCAGCTTCTACAGGGGAACTAATGAAAAACTGTTTTTT.

J is TRBJ2-2 and V is TRBV7-9, with TRBD2 identical over 9 bases. From germline, CDR1 is SEHNR and CDR2 FQNEAQ (reference sequence). Trimming took 5 bases from V and 4 from J; bases not matched to a gene: 2. The CDR3 length is 14 residues. CDR3 DNA sequence: TGTGCCAGCAGCAGACTAGCGGTCACCGGGGAGCTGTTTTTT. Translated: CASSRLAVTGELFF. The complete variable domain, with remaining parts taken from reference TRBV7-9 and TRBJ2-2, reads DTGVSQNPRHKITKRGQNVTFRCDPISEHNRLYWYRQTLGQGPEFLTYFQNEAQLEKSRLLSDRFSAERPKGSFSTLEIQRTEQGDSAMYLCASSRLAVTGELFFGEGSRLTVL.

V gene TRBV6-1 combines with J gene TRBJ1-2; D is ambiguous. The CDR3 is made up of 14 amino acids. Trimming took off 3 bases at V and 7 bases at J, with 15 bases between the two ends. Looked up from germline, CDR1 is MNHNS and CDR2 is SASEGT. The CDR3 sequence: CASSDWMDPSGYTF. The CDR3 bases are TGTGCCAGCAGTGATTGGATGGATCCGAGTGGCTACACCTTC.

This clone occurred a few times. The V and J genes are TRBV11-2 and TRBJ2-3; tentative D call: TRBD2 (7 bases). The CDR3 is 16 amino acids. Germline lookup yields CDR1 SGHAT and CDR2 FQNNGV. Trimming shortened V by 0 bases and J by 4 bases, and 14 bases separated the two germline ends. The CDR3 coding sequence is TGTGCCAGCAGCTTAGATCTAAGGGGGGGGCCAGATACGCAGTATTTT. It translates to CASSLDLRGGPDTQYF.

This clone qualifies as medium-sized. This chain links TRBV6-5 with TRBJ2-4; tentatively, D is TRBD2 (6 bases). The CDR3 runs to 15 residues. Germline lookup yields CDR1 MNHEY and CDR2 SVGAGI. V was shortened by 0 bases and J by 3 bases, with 9 bases between the two germline ends. CDR3 loop: CASSYSTGGKNIQYF. The CDR3 DNA sequence: TGTGCCAGCAGTTACTCGACCGGGGGCAAAAACATTCAGTACTTC.